The 15 T cell receptor beta chains presented below share a single source sample, sequenced in a study of blood T cell repertoires in COVID-19. TCRdb's copy holds only in-frame clones and misses some; the assay was immunoSEQ multiplex PCR. This sample yields about 69,000 clones, of which around 80% are seen a single time; about an eighth belongs to the top ten. The source material was peripheral blood. Every receptor here comes from a man aged 50 to 60 with COVID-19, enrolled during active disease.

This clone showed up just a few times. The J gene is TRBJ2-1, the V gene TRBV2; TRBD2 matches 8 bases. The V gene's germline CDR1 is SNHLY and CDR2 FYNNEI. The CDR3 totals 14 residues. Trimming took 6 bases from V and 11 from J; bases not matched to a gene: 12. As DNA, the CDR3 is TGTGCCAGCAGGGATTTAGGTAGCGGGGTTAAGCAGTTCTTC. Amino acid sequence: CASRDLGSGVKQFF.

The chain couples TRBV5-4 to TRBJ2-1; TRBD1 matches at 8 bases. The V gene's germline CDR1 is SGHNT and CDR2 YYREEE (reference sequence). This CDR3 has 14 amino acids. The ends lost 4 bases at V and 5 bases at J; junction bases unmatched: 5. The CDR3 loop reads CASSLDRANNEQFF. The DNA of the CDR3 is TGTGCCAGCAGCCTGGACAGGGCCAACAATGAGCAGTTCTTC.

This chain links TRBV19 with TRBJ1-1, with a weak D call TRBD1 (5 bases). Trimming removed 5 bases from V and 6 bases from J, with 19 bases in between. CDR1 is LNHDA, CDR2 SQIVND, per germline (reference sequence). The CDR3 covers 15 residues. CDR3: CASSVQGGTNAEAFF. The CDR3 DNA is TGTGCCAGTAGTGTTCAGGGCGGAACTAACGCTGAAGCTTTCTTT.

The rearrangement uses TRBV5-6 and TRBJ1-3; TRBD1 might be the D (6 bases). This CDR3 spans 16 amino acids. Germline-derived CDR1 and CDR2 are SGHDT and YYEEEE. Trimming cost V 2 bases and J 1 base, with 13 bases left between them. The CDR3 reads CASSFGRTDSGNTIYF. The DNA for the CDR3 is TGTGCCAGCAGCTTTGGTCGGACAGATTCTGGAAACACCATATATTTT. Drawing the rest from reference TRBV5-6 and TRBJ1-3, the complete variable domain is DAGVTQSPTHLIKTRGQQVTLRCSPKSGHDTVSWYQQALGQGPQFIFQYYEEEERQRGNFPDRFSGHQFPNYSSELNVNALLLGDSALYLCASSFGRTDSGNTIYFGEGSWLTVV.

The gene calls are TRBV3-1 (or the pseudogene TRBV3-2) and TRBJ1-1, with 8 bases fitting TRBD1. Germline V CDR1 and CDR2: LGHDT, YNNKEL (reference sequence). The CDR3 runs to 15 residues. V trimming: 4 bases; J trimming: 3 bases; junction bases outside the gene matches: 7. The DNA of the CDR3 is TGTGCCAGCAGCCCCTCAGGACAGGGAGACACTGAAGCTTTCTTT. This translates into CASSPSGQGDTEAFF.

The chain employs TRBV19 and TRBJ1-1, with D hard to call. The germline V gene encodes CDR1 LNHDA and CDR2 SQIVND (reference sequence). The ends were cut back, 7 bases at V and 5 bases at J, with 8 bases in the middle. The CDR3 runs to 11 residues. The DNA for the CDR3 is TGTGCCAGTAAGTTCGGGACTGAAGCTTTCTTT. Its protein product is CASKFGTEAFF.

The chain uses TRBV18 and TRBJ2-5; D perhaps matches TRBD1 (6 bases). V was trimmed by 3 bases and J by 4 bases, leaving 12 bases between them. Per germline, CDR1 KGHSH and CDR2 LQKENI. There are 14 residues in the CDR3. The CDR3 DNA follows: TGTGCCAGCTCACCGACAGGAACTGGAGAGACCCAGTACTTC. The encoded protein is CASSPTGTGETQYF.

The V gene is TRBV19, the J gene TRBJ1-2, with TRBD1 identical over 8 bases. This CDR3 has 13 residues. The germline gives CDR1 LNHDA, CDR2 SQIVND (reference sequence). J gave up 3 bases and V 10 bases, and 7 bases lay outside the gene matches. This CDR3 reads CATATGVDYGYTF. The CDR3 region has the DNA TGTGCCACCGCGACAGGGGTAGACTATGGCTACACCTTC.

The chain joins TRBV5-1 to TRBJ2-2, with 13 bases fitting TRBD2. The J segment lost 6 bases and the V segment lost 4 bases, leaving 9 bases of the junction unmatched. The CDR3 has 17 amino acids. CDR1 SGHRS and CDR2 YFSETQ come from the germline V gene. CDR3 DNA: TGCGCCAGCAGCGCCTGGACTAGCGGGGGCCTCGCCGGGGAGCTGTTTTTT. Protein: CASSAWTSGGLAGELFF.

This clone was seen once. The gene calls are TRBV7-2 and TRBJ1-5; 8 bases map to TRBD1. Germline V lookup: CDR1 SGHTA, CDR2 FQGNSA. This CDR3 region has 14 residues. The V and J ends lost 4 bases and 8 bases, in that order; junction bases with no gene match: 7. The CDR3 here is CASSYGTGLEPQHF. As DNA, the CDR3 is TGTGCCAGCAGCTACGGGACAGGTTTGGAGCCCCAGCATTTT.

The chain combines TRBV9 with TRBJ2-5, with D possibly being TRBD1 (6 bases). V was clipped by 3 bases and J by 7 bases, with 13 bases between them. Germline CDR1 reads SGDLS; CDR2 reads YYNGEE. This CDR3 has 13 residues. CDR3 loop: CASSDTGSTTQYF. The CDR3 DNA reads as TGTGCCAGCAGCGATACAGGGTCTACGACCCAGTACTTC.

The genes are TRBV19 and TRBJ1-1; the D gene is possibly TRBD1 (6 bases). Per germline, CDR1 LNHDA and CDR2 SQIVND (reference sequence). Trimming removed 1 base from V and 1 base from J, with 10 bases in between. The CDR3 is made up of 15 amino acids. The CDR3: CASSIGADRNTEAFF. CDR3 nucleotides: TGTGCCAGTAGTATAGGGGCGGACAGGAACACTGAAGCTTTCTTT.

The CDR3 DNA sequence: TGTGCCAGCAGCGTAGAACCAGACAGTCCCAATCAGCCCCAGCATTTT. It yields the protein CASSVEPDSPNQPQHF. The V call is TRBV9, the J call TRBJ1-5; D may be TRBD1 (5 bases). The germline V gene encodes CDR1 SGDLS and CDR2 YYNGEE. Trimming stripped 0 bases from V and 3 bases from J, with 13 bases between. This CDR3 contains 16 residues.

This chain uses TRBV11-2 with TRBJ2-1; D unresolved. Per the germline V gene, CDR1 is SGHAT and CDR2 is FQNNGV. This CDR3 region has 15 residues. Trimming took off 1 base at V and 0 bases at J, with 7 bases between the two ends. CDR3 bases: TGTGCCAGCAGCTTAGGAACTCTCTCCTACAATGAGCAGTTCTTC. Residues: CASSLGTLSYNEQFF.

This chain connects TRBV4-3 to TRBJ2-7; TRBD2 aligns across 7 bases. The V segment lost 1 base and the J segment 2 bases; nucleotides outside the gene matches: 11. Germline V gene lookup returns CDR1 LGHNA and CDR2 YSLEER. The CDR3 spans 17 residues. CDR3 nucleotides: TGCGCCAGCAGCCAAGTCCTTACCCGGGGGGTAGCCTACGAGCAGTACTTC. Amino acids: CASSQVLTRGVAYEQYF.